The 6 T cell receptor beta chains below were found in one sample sequenced in a study of CDR3 diversity in severe acne. TCRdb re-called the PCR reads with MiXCR, one entry per CDR3 protein. Found here are about 84,000 distinct CDR3 sequences, roughly 51% of them singletons; the top ten hold roughly an eighth. Sample: blood. The receptors stem from a male donor in good health, without acne.

This sequence joins TRBV20-1 and TRBJ2-2, with 8 bases lining up with TRBD2. Per germline, CDR1 DFQATT and CDR2 SNEGSKA (reference sequence). The CDR3 has 12 residues. With V trimmed by 5 bases and J by 7 bases, 3 bases remained unmatched. The CDR3 is CSAFGTSGELFF. DNA for the CDR3: TGCAGTGCTTTTGGGACTAGCGGGGAGCTGTTTTTT.

The CDR3 region has the DNA TGTGCCAGCAGCTTACAAGTCCGGGAGCAGTACTTC. Translation: CASSLQVREQYF. The V and J genes are TRBV6-5 and TRBJ2-7; no clear D. Germline CDR1 is MNHEY and CDR2 is SVGAGI. The V end lost 6 bases, the J end lost 7 bases, and 13 bases lay between the germline ends. CDR3 length: 12 amino acids.

The chain is built from TRBV24-1 and TRBJ2-7; D not resolved. Trimming removed 11 bases from V and 3 bases from J, with 16 bases in between. The CDR3 has 13 residues. CDR1 and CDR2 from the germline V gene are KGHDR and SFDVKD. The CDR3 DNA follows: TGTGCCAGTAGTACATTGGGCAGCTACGAGCAGTACTTC. Translation: CASSTLGSYEQYF.

This clonotype was seen a handful of times. V usage is TRBV20-1 and J usage is TRBJ2-5, with a weak D call TRBD1 (5 bases). V lost 6 bases and J lost 6, with 17 bases in between. The germline gives CDR1 DFQATT, CDR2 SNEGSKA (reference sequence). The CDR3 is made up of 13 amino acids. The CDR3 protein is CSAFLGQGKTQYF. CDR3 in DNA: TGCAGTGCATTCCTGGGGCAGGGAAAGACCCAGTACTTC.

This clonotype was recorded only once. The genes are TRBV7-3 and TRBJ2-7; D is ambiguous. V lost 5 bases to trimming and J lost 5 bases, with 13 bases between them. The CDR3 is made up of 13 amino acids. Germline lookup yields CDR1 SGHTA and CDR2 FQGTGA. In DNA form, the CDR3 reads TGTGCCAGCAGCCCCCGAGGTCCCGACGAGCAGTACTTC. This encodes CASSPRGPDEQYF.

By share, this clonotype ranks as medium-sized. The chain carries TRBV29-1 and TRBJ1-2, with D possibly TRBD1 on 5 matching bases. Germline V CDR1 and CDR2: SQVTM, ANQGSEA. This CDR3 is built from 13 residues. V lost 3 bases to trimming and J lost 4 bases, with 12 bases between them. CDR3 in DNA: TGCAGCGTTGAGGGCCGGGACCGCTATGGCTACACCTTC. Its translation is CSVEGRDRYGYTF.